Below are 4 T cell receptor beta chains sequenced from a single sample in a study of beta chain features in type 1 diabetes. Study results and limitations: TCRB CDR3s were moderately but significantly shorter in Type 1 diabetes patients in all four CD4+ subsets.

Their target antigens are unknown. The investigators reverse transcribed all of the isolated RNA, so they sequenced expressed TCRB transcripts. Libraries were prepared by immunoSEQ multiplex PCR; TCRdb keeps only in-frame clonotypes and omits some of them. The sample gives over 25,000 clones, 56% of which show up once; approximately 1.5% is in the top ten. Sequencing was performed on Tregs from blood. These receptors were obtained from a woman between 18 and 29 years old with type 1 diabetes.

The gene calls are TRBV28 and TRBJ1-1, with D perhaps TRBD1 (6 bases). Per germline, CDR1 MDHEN and CDR2 SYDVKM. The CDR3 loop spans 13 amino acids. Trimming removed 5 bases at V and 5 bases at J, with 12 bases between. The CDR3 spells CASSQGLWTEAFF. DNA for the CDR3: TGTGCCAGCAGTCAGGGGTTGTGGACTGAAGCTTTCTTT.

The chain has TRBV29-1 and TRBJ2-5, with a possible D match to TRBD2 (6 bases). There are 15 residues in the CDR3. V was shortened by 1 base and J by 5 bases, with 17 bases between the two germline ends. The V gene's germline CDR1 is SQVTM and CDR2 ANQGSEA. CDR3 sequence reads: CSVEGGTLQEETQYF. The CDR3, as DNA: TGCAGCGTTGAAGGCGGGACCCTTCAGGAGGAGACCCAGTACTTC.

This clone has a handful of counts. This chain joins TRBV30 and TRBJ2-3, with 7 bases identical to TRBD2. V lost 1 base and J lost 3; bases outside the gene matches: 10. This CDR3 is 16 amino acids long. CDR1 and CDR2 from the germline V gene are GTSNPN and SVGIG (reference sequence). CDR3 sequence (DNA): TGTGCCTGGAGTGGCGGAGCGGGAAGGGCAACAGATACGCAGTATTTT. Protein: CAWSGGAGRATDTQYF.

This clone was seen just once. The chain carries TRBV6-5 and TRBJ2-6; D gene uncertain. The CDR3 extends over 16 amino acids. Germline assignment: CDR1 MNHEY and CDR2 SVGAGI. The ends were cut back, 0 bases at V and 2 bases at J, with 8 bases in the middle. The CDR3 nucleotides are TGTGCCAGCAGTTACTCGATGAGTACTGGGGCCAACGTCCTGACTTTC. Encoded protein: CASSYSMSTGANVLTF.